The TCR beta chain under discussion was sequenced for a study of T cell responses to AZD1222 COVID-19 vaccine. Regarding the study as a whole: Targets within unmutated variant regions were reportedly found for nearly half of spike-specific TCRs.

Profiling relied on immunoSEQ multiplex PCR, and the TCRdb table lists in-frame clones only, not all of them. This sample has around 160,000 clones, with approximately 90% found just once. About this clone itself: Its antigen is not identified.

Combined were second doses at about 4 or about 12 weeks. Germline V gene data show CDR1 as MRHNA and CDR2 as SNTAGT. The V end lost 6 bases, the J end lost 5 bases, and 21 bases lay between the germline ends. The CDR3 consists of 16 residues. The source is an adult who received the AZD1222 COVID-19 vaccine. The chain carries TRBV6-4 and TRBJ2-3, with a tentative D call TRBD2 (5 bases). The sequenced sample was peripheral blood, obtained 28 days after the second AZD1222 dose. Written as DNA, the CDR3 is TGTGCCAGCAGCCCAGGTCCTGCCCCGGCGGGAGATACGCAGTATTTT. This encodes CASSPGPAPAGDTQYF.